The 32 T cell receptor beta chains presented below share a single source sample, sequenced in a study of regulatory T cells in long-lasting Graves disease. Construction of TCR beta libraries relied on iRepertoire HTBI primers and on Arm-PCR targeting CDR3 regions. From the multiplex PCR reads, TCRdb called clonotypes with MiXCR, one entry per CDR3 protein. Of under 500,000 distinct CDR3 sequences detected, around 20% appear once; the ten largest clones hold 7.8%. Time point meaning: persistent/refractory GD, antithyroid drugs over 5 years with positive TRAb. The authors made the TCR library using RNA they extracted from PBMCs. Material: peripheral blood mononuclear cells (PBMCs), obtained when the disease was refractory, from a patient treated with antithyroid drugs. The source of these receptors is a female donor with Graves disease.

This clonotype appeared a few times. This sequence joins TRBV7-6 and TRBJ1-4, with D tentatively TRBD1 (6 bases). Trimming took off 1 base at V and 10 bases at J, with 16 bases between the two ends. The CDR3 length is 15 residues. Germline V gives CDR1 SGHVS, CDR2 FNYEAQ. DNA of the CDR3: TGTGCCAGCAGCTTAGGGCCAGGGGACGCGGTAAAACTGTTTTTT. Its translation is CASSLGPGDAVKLFF.

Many counts were recorded for this clonotype. The chain links TRBV18 to TRBJ1-6, with D possibly being TRBD1 (5 bases). The CDR3 sequence is 14 residues long. Germline V gene sequence: CDR1 KGHSH, CDR2 LQKENI. V was clipped by 1 base and J by 7 bases, with 8 bases between them. The CDR3 nucleotides read TGTGCCAGCTCACCACAGGGGAGGAATTCACCCCTCCACTTT. Protein product: CASSPQGRNSPLHF.

This clonotype was seen many times. The gene calls are TRBV7-9 and TRBJ2-7; D might be TRBD1 (5 bases). The CDR3 totals 12 residues. Germline CDR1 is SEHNR and CDR2 is FQNEAQ (reference sequence). V was cut by 10 bases and J by 4 bases, with 14 bases left in between. The CDR3 bases are TGTGCCATCCTCGACAGCGTGTACGAGCAGTACTTC. It encodes CAILDSVYEQYF. Full variable domain (missing parts from reference TRBV7-9 and TRBJ2-7): DTGVSQNPRHKITKRGQNVTFRCDPISEHNRLYWYRQTLGQGPEFLTYFQNEAQLEKSRLLSDRFSAERPKGSFSTLEIQRTEQGDSAMYLCAILDSVYEQYFGPGTRLTVT.

This clonotype was seen more than once but under ten times. The V and J genes are TRBV19 and TRBJ2-7; TRBD2 agrees at 11 bases. This CDR3 region has 15 residues. V gave up 3 bases and J gave up 4 bases; unmatched junction bases: 5. Per the germline V gene, CDR1 is LNHDA and CDR2 is SQIVND (reference sequence). This chain's CDR3 is CASSIQLAGVYEQYF. CDR3 bases: TGTGCCAGTAGTATCCAACTAGCGGGAGTGTACGAGCAGTACTTC.

V gene TRBV7-9 combines with J gene TRBJ2-5; 14 nucleotides align to TRBD2. The last part of the DNA fits TRBJ2-1 better; the J call may be wrong. Looked up from germline, CDR1 is SEHNR and CDR2 is FQNEAQ (reference sequence). The CDR3 has 17 amino acids. CDR3 sequence (DNA): TGTGCCAGCAGCACCGGGACTAGCGGGAGAGTTGACAATGAGCAGTTCTTC. It translates to CASSTGTSGRVDNEQFF.

This clonotype appeared many times. This sequence joins TRBV7-2 and TRBJ1-4, with TRBD1 matching 7 bases. The germline CDR1 and CDR2 sequences are SGHTA and FQGNSA. V lost 6 bases to trimming and J lost 5 bases; unmatched junction nucleotides: 9. The CDR3 is 15 residues long. In DNA form, the CDR3 reads TGTGCCAGCAGGGCGAACAGGGGCCCAAATGAAAAACTGTTTTTT. Its translation is CASRANRGPNEKLFF.

This clonotype came up many times. The chain uses TRBV25-1 and TRBJ2-7; 11 bases agree with TRBD2. This CDR3 comprises 16 residues. Germline V gives CDR1 MGHDK, CDR2 SYGVNS. J gave up 5 bases and V 6 bases, and 12 bases lay outside the gene matches. In DNA form, the CDR3 reads TGTGCCAGCAGACGGGCGGGTAGCGGGAGGGCCGACGAGCAGTACTTC. Translating gives CASRRAGSGRADEQYF.

This chain links TRBV7-8 with TRBJ1-3; D unclear. Germline V lookup: CDR1 SGHVS, CDR2 FQNEAQ. The CDR3 is 12 amino acids. The V end was cut by 5 bases, the J end by 3 bases, with 5 bases between. This chain's CDR3 is CASSPIGNTIYF. CDR3 DNA sequence: TGTGCCAGCAGCCCTATTGGAAACACCATATATTTT.

The chain links TRBV3-1 to TRBJ1-5, with a tentative D call TRBD1 (5 bases). Germline-derived CDR1 and CDR2 are LGHDT and YNNKEL (reference sequence). Trimming removed 2 bases from V and 4 bases from J, with 12 bases in between. The CDR3 runs to 15 residues. DNA for the CDR3: TGTGCCAGCAGCCAAACAGGTGGGGGGAATCAGCCCCAGCATTTT. It is translated as CASSQTGGGNQPQHF.

This clonotype was seen ten or more times. The chain combines TRBV5-6 with TRBJ2-7, with D uncertain. V was pared by 2 bases and J by 5 bases, with 5 bases between. Germline CDR1 SGHDT, CDR2 YYEEEE. The CDR3 is 11 residues long. Here the CDR3 DNA reads TGTGCCAGCAGCTTCGCGAACGAGCAGTACTTC. It encodes CASSFANEQYF.

This clonotype was observed at least ten times. The chain uses TRBV6-1 and TRBJ1-6; tentative D call: TRBD1 (6 bases). Germline V gene data show CDR1 as MNHNS and CDR2 as SASEGT. This CDR3 is built from 15 residues. The ends were cut back, 6 bases at V and 0 bases at J, with 9 bases in the middle. The CDR3 region is CASRDSGSYNSPLHF. CDR3 sequence (DNA): TGTGCCAGCAGGGACAGCGGCTCCTATAATTCACCCCTCCACTTT.

The chain couples TRBV7-9 to TRBJ2-7, with a possible D match to TRBD1 (6 bases). The CDR3 sequence is 14 residues long. Between the trimmed V and J ends, which lost 5 bases and 2 bases, there was a span of 13 bases. In germline, CDR1 is SEHNR, CDR2 FQNEAQ (reference sequence). DNA of the CDR3: TGTGCCAGCAGCACAACAGGGTTAGCCTACGAGCAGTACTTC. As protein: CASSTTGLAYEQYF.

In its sample, this clonotype was seen many times. V is TRBV6-1 and J is TRBJ1-1; weak D call: TRBD1 (5 bases). The germline V gene encodes CDR1 MNHNS and CDR2 SASEGT. With 6 bases removed from V and 8 bases from J, the gap between germline ends came to 13 bases. CDR3 size: 12 residues. DNA for the CDR3: TGTGCCAGCAGCCATCCGGGACCGGAAGCTTTCTTT. Its translation is CASSHPGPEAFF.

This clonotype came up many times. The V call is TRBV27, the J call TRBJ2-5, with 7 nucleotides matching TRBD2. The CDR3 runs to 15 residues. Trimming took 8 bases from V and 6 from J; bases not matched to a gene: 15. Germline V gene lookup returns CDR1 MNHEY and CDR2 SMNVEV (reference sequence). CDR3 sequence (DNA): TGTGCCAGCCGCCGAAATTCGGCGGGAGCTCAGACCCAGTACTTC. Amino acids: CASRRNSAGAQTQYF.

This clonotype came up a few times. This chain uses TRBV3-1 with TRBJ2-3; D gene uncertain. With 0 bases removed from V and 0 bases from J, the gap between germline ends came to 7 bases. This CDR3 comprises 15 residues. Germline V lookup: CDR1 LGHDT, CDR2 YNNKEL (reference sequence). The CDR3 DNA is TGTGCCAGCAGCCAAGATGGAGTGAGCACAGATACGCAGTATTTT. Amino acids: CASSQDGVSTDTQYF.

There are many counts of this clonotype. The V call is TRBV18, the J call TRBJ2-6, with 7 nucleotides matching TRBD1. There are 13 residues in the CDR3. Germline V gene lookup returns CDR1 KGHSH and CDR2 LQKENI. The ends lost 3 bases at V and 9 bases at J; junction bases unmatched: 2. In DNA form, the CDR3 reads TGTGCCAGCTCACCCAGGGGGATCAACGTCCTGACTTTC. This sequence encodes CASSPRGINVLTF.

This clonotype was recorded at least ten times. J is TRBJ1-1 and V is TRBV6-2 or TRBV6-3; no clear D. The germline gives CDR1 MNHEY, CDR2 SVGEGT. The CDR3 is 15 amino acids. The V end was cut by 7 bases, the J end by 5 bases, with 20 bases between. CDR3 DNA: TGTGCCAGCACCCCTGGGGTTCCGTGGGCGACTGAAGCTTTCTTT. Its protein product is CASTPGVPWATEAFF.

This clonotype occurred many times. This chain uses TRBV28 with TRBJ1-1, with TRBD1 identical over 11 bases. J lost 5 bases, V lost 5 bases, and 7 bases had no gene match. Germline lookup yields CDR1 MDHEN and CDR2 SYDVKM. The CDR3 has 15 amino acids. The CDR3 spells CASSVRDRGNTEAFF. As DNA, the CDR3 is TGTGCCAGCAGTGTCCGGGACAGGGGGAATACTGAAGCTTTCTTT.

This clonotype has a count of ten or more. V and J are TRBV28 and TRBJ2-5, with a tentative D call TRBD2 (6 bases). CDR1 is MDHEN and CDR2 is SYDVKM in the germline V gene. The CDR3 has 15 residues. The germline V and J ends were trimmed by 2 bases and 6 bases, with 16 bases remaining between them. CDR3 in DNA: TGTGCCAGCAGTTTAGGTCGGGAGAGCCTAAAGACCCAGTACTTC. Its protein is CASSLGRESLKTQYF.

This clonotype has a count of ten or more. The V gene is TRBV5-5, the J gene TRBJ1-6; no definite D call. Trimming took off 1 base at V and 5 bases at J, with 7 bases between the two ends. This CDR3 has 14 residues. CDR1 is SGHKS, CDR2 YYEKEE, per germline (reference sequence). The CDR3 DNA is TGTGCCAGCAGCTTGCGCCAGGATAATTCACCCCTCCACTTT. Residues: CASSLRQDNSPLHF.

In the case of this clonotype: One junction end disagrees with the germline gene, perhaps due to a read error. This chain joins TRBV9 and TRBJ2-2, with D possibly TRBD2 on 5 matching bases. The CDR3 spans 15 residues. Germline CDR1 SGDLS, CDR2 YYNGEE. The CDR3 DNA follows: TGTGCCAGCACCCCGGGATCGACCAACACCGGGGAGCTGCTTTTT. It encodes CASTPGSTNTGELLF.

This chain connects TRBV7-3 to TRBJ2-3; TRBD2 aligns across 8 bases. Germline CDR1 SGHTA, CDR2 FQGTGA. CDR3 length: 15 residues. After removal of 4 bases from V and 2 bases from J, the junction contained 5 bases not matched to a gene. The CDR3 region is CASSSLAGVTDTQYF. The CDR3 nucleotides read TGTGCCAGCAGCTCCCTAGCGGGTGTCACAGATACGCAGTATTTT.

The chain is built from TRBV10-2 and TRBJ1-5; no clear D gene. Germline-derived CDR1 and CDR2 are WSHSY and SAAADI. Trimming pared 2 bases from V and 0 bases from J, leaving 5 bases between. The CDR3 sequence is 14 residues long. CDR3 sequence (DNA): TGCGCCAGCAGTGAGGGATTTAGCAATCAGCCCCAGCATTTT. It specifies CASSEGFSNQPQHF.

This clonotype was detected many times. The genes are TRBV12-5 and TRBJ2-2; D uncertain. The germline V gene encodes CDR1 LGHNT and CDR2 FRNRAP. This CDR3 spans 16 amino acids. Between the trimmed V and J ends, which lost 1 base and 3 bases, there was a span of 12 bases. The CDR3 reads CASGLAGTTYTGELFF. CDR3 DNA sequence: TGTGCTAGTGGTTTGGCCGGAACGACATACACCGGGGAGCTGTTTTTT.

As regards this clonotype: Given a much more abundant clone one base away, this may be a read error. As DNA, the CDR3 is TGTGCCAGCAAAGACAGGGTGAACACTGAAGCTTTCTTT. It is translated as CASKDRVNTEAFF. The chain employs TRBV6-2 or TRBV6-3 and TRBJ1-1, with 7 bases matching TRBD1. This CDR3 is built from 13 residues. With 7 bases clipped from V and 0 bases from J, the junction kept 2 bases outside the gene matches. Germline CDR1 is MNHEY and CDR2 is SVGEGT.

At least ten counts were recorded for this clonotype. The chain employs TRBV12-3 or TRBV12-4 and TRBJ1-1; D possibly corresponds to TRBD1 (6 bases). This CDR3 has 18 residues. Between the trimmed V and J ends, which lost 5 bases and 5 bases, there was a span of 27 bases. CDR3 in amino acids: CASSLPRGRIGKGTEAFF. The CDR3 DNA reads as TGTGCCAGCAGTCTTCCCCGGGGGCGTATAGGGAAGGGAACTGAAGCTTTCTTT.

As regards this clonotype: A junction boundary mismatches the germline segment, possibly from a read error. This rearrangement joins TRBV5-1 to TRBJ2-6; D is perhaps TRBD2 (6 bases). Germline V gene data show CDR1 as SGHRS and CDR2 as YFSETQ. The CDR3 runs 16 residues. The CDR3: CASSEGHGGGVNVLTF. The CDR3 bases are TGCGCCAGCAGCGAGGGTCACGGTGGAGGGGTCAACGTCCTGACTTTC.

This clonotype was seen at least ten times. Sequence at one end of the junction differs from germline and may be a read error. J is TRBJ2-1 and V is TRBV20-1; possible D gene TRBD2, 5 bases. The CDR3 totals 12 residues. Germline V gives CDR1 DFQATT, CDR2 SNEGSKA (reference sequence). CDR3: CSARESGNEQFF. DNA of the CDR3: TGCAGTGCGAGAGAGAGCGGTAATGAGCAGTTCTTC.

This clonotype was seen repeatedly, ten times or more. J is TRBJ1-1 and V is TRBV6-1; D is unclear. The germline V gene has CDR1 MNHNS and CDR2 SASEGT. The CDR3 length is 15 residues. Trimming removed 1 base at V and 0 bases at J, with 9 bases between. The CDR3 loop reads CASSEDPTVNTEAFF. Here the CDR3 DNA reads TGTGCCAGCAGTGAAGACCCGACGGTGAACACTGAAGCTTTCTTT.

Concerning this clonotype itself: This may stem from a read error, because a much larger clone lies one nucleotide away. No conserved phenylalanine or tryptophan is present at the end of the CDR3, so a read error is the likely explanation. The chain has TRBV6-5 and TRBJ1-1, with D hard to call. Germline V gene data show CDR1 as MNHEY and CDR2 as SVGAGI. This CDR3 spans 14 amino acids. Trimming took off 0 bases at V and 1 base at J, with 6 bases between the two ends. The CDR3 bases are TGTGCCAGCAGTTACTCGAGGAGGAACACTGAAGCTTTCCTT. Protein sequence: CASSYSRRNTEAFL.

The CDR3: CASSFTREISGANVLTF. In nucleotides, the CDR3 is TGCGCCAGCAGCTTCACTCGGGAGATCTCTGGGGCCAACGTCCTGACTTTC. This rearrangement joins TRBV5-1 to TRBJ2-6; D possibly corresponds to TRBD2 (6 bases). Germline lookup yields CDR1 SGHRS and CDR2 YFSETQ. V gave up 2 bases and J gave up 0 bases, with 12 bases separating them. The CDR3 length is 17 residues.

This rearrangement joins TRBV14 to TRBJ2-7; D may be TRBD1 (6 bases). The germline V gene has CDR1 SGHDN and CDR2 FVKESK. Trimming took off 4 bases at V and 3 bases at J, with 10 bases between the two ends. The CDR3 length is 13 residues. In DNA form, the CDR3 reads TGTGCCAGCAGCCCAAGGGGGAACTACGAGCAGTACTTC. As protein: CASSPRGNYEQYF.